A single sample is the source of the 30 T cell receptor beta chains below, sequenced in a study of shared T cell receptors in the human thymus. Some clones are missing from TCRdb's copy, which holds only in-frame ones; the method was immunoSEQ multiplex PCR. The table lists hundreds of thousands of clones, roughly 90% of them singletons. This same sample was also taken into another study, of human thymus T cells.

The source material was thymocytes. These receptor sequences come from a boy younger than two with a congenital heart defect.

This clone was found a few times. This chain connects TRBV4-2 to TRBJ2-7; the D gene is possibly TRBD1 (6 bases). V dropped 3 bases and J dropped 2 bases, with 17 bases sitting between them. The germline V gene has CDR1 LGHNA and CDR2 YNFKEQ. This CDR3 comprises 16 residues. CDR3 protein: CASSHPDSDRPYEQYF. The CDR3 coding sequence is TGTGCCAGCAGCCACCCTGACTCGGACAGACCCTACGAGCAGTACTTC.

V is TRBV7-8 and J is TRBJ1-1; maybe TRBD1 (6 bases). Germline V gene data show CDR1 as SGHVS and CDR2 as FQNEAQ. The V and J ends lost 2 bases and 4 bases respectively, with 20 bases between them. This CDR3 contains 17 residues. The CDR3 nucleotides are TGTGCCAGCAGCTTAAGAGGATGGGGGCAGGGGAGCACTGAAGCTTTCTTT. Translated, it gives CASSLRGWGQGSTEAFF. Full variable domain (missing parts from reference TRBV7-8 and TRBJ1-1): GAGVSQSPRYKVAKRGQDVALRCDPISGHVSLFWYQQALGQGPEFLTYFQNEAQLDKSGLPSDRFFAERPEGSVSTLKIQRTQQEDSAVYLCASSLRGWGQGSTEAFFGQGTRLTVV.

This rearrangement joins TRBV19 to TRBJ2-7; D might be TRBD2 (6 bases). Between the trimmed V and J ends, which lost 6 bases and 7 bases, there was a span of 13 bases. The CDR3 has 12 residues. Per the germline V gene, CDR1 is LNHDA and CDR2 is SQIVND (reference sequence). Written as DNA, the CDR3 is TGTGCCAGTAGCGCCCCCCGGGAGGAGCAGTACTTC. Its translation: CASSAPREEQYF.

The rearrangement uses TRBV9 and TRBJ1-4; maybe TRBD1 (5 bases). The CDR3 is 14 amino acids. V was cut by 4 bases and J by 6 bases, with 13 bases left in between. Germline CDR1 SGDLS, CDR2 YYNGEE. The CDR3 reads CASSPGGGDEKLFF. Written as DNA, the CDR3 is TGTGCCAGCAGCCCTGGGGGGGGAGATGAAAAACTGTTTTTT. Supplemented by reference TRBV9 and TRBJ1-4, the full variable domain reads DSGVTQTPKHLITATGQRVTLRCSPRSGDLSVYWYQQSLDQGLQFLIQYYNGEERAKGNILERFSAQQFPDLHSELNLSSLELGDSALYFCASSPGGGDEKLFFGSGTQLSVL.

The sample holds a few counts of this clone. For the CDR3, the DNA is TGTGCCAGCAGCTTAGACGAGGCGCGCAAGCAGTTCTTC. Protein: CASSLDEARKQFF. This sequence joins TRBV13 and TRBJ2-1, with D hard to call. The V end was cut by 1 base, the J end by 11 bases, with 12 bases between. Looked up from germline, CDR1 is PRHDT and CDR2 is FYEKMQ (reference sequence). This CDR3 contains 13 residues.

In DNA form, the CDR3 reads TGTGCCAGCAGCTCTCCGGGACTAGGAAGCAATGAGCAGTTCTTC. Protein product: CASSSPGLGSNEQFF. This sequence joins TRBV11-3 and TRBJ2-1; 8 bases are shared with TRBD2. The V and J ends lost 4 bases and 6 bases, in that order; junction bases with no gene match: 8. The length of the CDR3 is 15 residues. CDR1 SGHNT and CDR2 YENEEA come from the germline V gene.

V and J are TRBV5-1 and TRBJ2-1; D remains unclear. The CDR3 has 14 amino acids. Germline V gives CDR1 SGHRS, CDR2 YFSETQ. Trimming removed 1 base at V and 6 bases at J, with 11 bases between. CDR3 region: CASSLNVRPNEQFF. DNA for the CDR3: TGCGCCAGCAGCTTGAACGTCAGGCCCAATGAGCAGTTCTTC.

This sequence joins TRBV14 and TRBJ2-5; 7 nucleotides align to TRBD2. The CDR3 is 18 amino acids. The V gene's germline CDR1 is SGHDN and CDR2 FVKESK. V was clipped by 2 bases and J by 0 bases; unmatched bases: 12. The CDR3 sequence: CASSQHFGGRENQETQYF. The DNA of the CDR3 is TGTGCCAGCAGCCAACACTTCGGAGGGCGGGAGAACCAAGAGACCCAGTACTTC.

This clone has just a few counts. CDR3 coding DNA: TGCGCCAGCCAGAGCGGGAGTGCAGATACGCAGTATTTT. Translated: CASQSGSADTQYF. The chain has TRBV10-1 and TRBJ2-3, with TRBD2 matching 8 bases. CDR3 length equals 13 residues. Germline CDR1 and CDR2: WNHNN and SYGVQD (reference sequence). The trim removed 8 bases at V and 4 bases at J, leaving 5 bases unmatched.

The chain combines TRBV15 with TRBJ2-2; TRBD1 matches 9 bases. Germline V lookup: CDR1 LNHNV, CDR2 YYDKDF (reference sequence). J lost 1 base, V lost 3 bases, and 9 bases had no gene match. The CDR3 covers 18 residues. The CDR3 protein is CATSRTGGPSGNTGELFF. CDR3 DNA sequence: TGTGCCACCAGCAGGACAGGGGGGCCTAGCGGGAACACCGGGGAGCTGTTTTTT. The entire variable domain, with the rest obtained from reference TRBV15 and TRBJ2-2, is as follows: DAMVIQNPRYQVTQFGKPVTLSCSQTLNHNVMYWYQQKSSQAPKLLFHYYDKDFNNEADTPDNFQSRRPNTSFCFLDIRSPGLGDTAMYLCATSRTGGPSGNTGELFFGEGSRLTVL.

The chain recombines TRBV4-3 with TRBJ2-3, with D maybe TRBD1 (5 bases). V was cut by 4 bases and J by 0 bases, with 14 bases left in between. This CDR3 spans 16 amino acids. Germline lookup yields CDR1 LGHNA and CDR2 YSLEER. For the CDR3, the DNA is TGCGCCAGCAGCCCCGGACATCTCTCGAGCACAGATACGCAGTATTTT. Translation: CASSPGHLSSTDTQYF.

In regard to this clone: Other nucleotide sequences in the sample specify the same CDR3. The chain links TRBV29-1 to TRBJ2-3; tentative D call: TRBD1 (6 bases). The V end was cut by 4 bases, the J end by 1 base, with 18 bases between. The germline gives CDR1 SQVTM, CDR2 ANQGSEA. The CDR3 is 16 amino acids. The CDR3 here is CSVGPHRDTGTDTQYF. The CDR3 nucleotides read TGCAGCGTTGGCCCCCACCGGGACACGGGCACAGATACGCAGTATTTT.

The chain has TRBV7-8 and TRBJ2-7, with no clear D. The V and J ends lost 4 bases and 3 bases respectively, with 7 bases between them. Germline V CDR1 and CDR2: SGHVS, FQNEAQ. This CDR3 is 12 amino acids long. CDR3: CASSSVYYEQYF. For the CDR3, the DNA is TGTGCCAGCAGCTCCGTCTACTACGAGCAGTACTTC.

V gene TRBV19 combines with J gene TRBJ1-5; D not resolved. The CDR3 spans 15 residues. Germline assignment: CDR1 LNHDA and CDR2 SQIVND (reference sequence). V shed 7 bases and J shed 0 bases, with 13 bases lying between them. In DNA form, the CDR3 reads TGTGCCAGTATCGCGGAGGGCCATAGCAATCAGCCCCAGCATTTT. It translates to CASIAEGHSNQPQHF.

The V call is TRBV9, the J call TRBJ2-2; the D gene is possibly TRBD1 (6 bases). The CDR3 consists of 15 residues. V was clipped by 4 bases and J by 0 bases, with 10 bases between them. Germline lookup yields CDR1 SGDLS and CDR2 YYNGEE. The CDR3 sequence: CASSPGGPNTGELFF. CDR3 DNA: TGTGCCAGCAGCCCTGGGGGCCCGAACACCGGGGAGCTGTTTTTT.

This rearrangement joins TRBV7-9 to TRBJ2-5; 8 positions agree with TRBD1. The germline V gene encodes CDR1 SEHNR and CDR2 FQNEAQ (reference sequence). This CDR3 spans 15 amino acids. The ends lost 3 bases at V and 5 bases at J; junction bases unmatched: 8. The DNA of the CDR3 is TGTGCCAGCAGCTTGTCAGGGGGCGAAGGGGAGACCCAGTACTTC. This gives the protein CASSLSGGEGETQYF.

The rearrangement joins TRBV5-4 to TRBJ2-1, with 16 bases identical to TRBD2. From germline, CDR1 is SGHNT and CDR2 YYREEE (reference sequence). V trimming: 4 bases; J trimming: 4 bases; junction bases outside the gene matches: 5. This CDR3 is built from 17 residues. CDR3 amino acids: CASSMGTSGRGYNEQFF. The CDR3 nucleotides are TGTGCCAGCAGCATGGGGACTAGCGGGAGGGGGTACAATGAGCAGTTCTTC.

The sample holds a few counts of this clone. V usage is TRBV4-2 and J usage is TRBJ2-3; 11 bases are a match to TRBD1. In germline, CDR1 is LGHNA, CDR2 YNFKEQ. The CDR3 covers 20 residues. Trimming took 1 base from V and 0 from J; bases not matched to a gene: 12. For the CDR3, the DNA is TGTGCCAGCAGCCAAGGGGAAGGGGACAGGGGGGTGGGTAGCACAGATACGCAGTATTTT. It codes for CASSQGEGDRGVGSTDTQYF.

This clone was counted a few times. DNA for the CDR3: TGTGCCAGTAGTCCGCCGGGCGCGGGATTGAGTGAGCAGTTCTTC. The encoded protein is CASSPPGAGLSEQFF. The chain recombines TRBV19 with TRBJ2-1; tentatively, D is TRBD2 (6 bases). The V and J ends lost 5 bases and 9 bases respectively, with 20 bases between them. This CDR3 has 15 amino acids. CDR1 and CDR2 (germline): LNHDA, SQIVND (reference sequence).

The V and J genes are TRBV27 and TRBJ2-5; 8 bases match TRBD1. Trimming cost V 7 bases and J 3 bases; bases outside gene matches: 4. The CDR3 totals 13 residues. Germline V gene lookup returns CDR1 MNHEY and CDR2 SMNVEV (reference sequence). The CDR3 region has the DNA TGTGCCAGCACCACGACAGGGGAAGAGACCCAGTACTTC. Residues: CASTTTGEETQYF.

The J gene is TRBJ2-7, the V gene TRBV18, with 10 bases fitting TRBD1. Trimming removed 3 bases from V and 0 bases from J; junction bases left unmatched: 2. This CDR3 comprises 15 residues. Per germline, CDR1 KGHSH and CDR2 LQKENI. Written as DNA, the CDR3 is TGTGCCAGCTCACCCGGGACAGGGGCCTCCTACGAGCAGTACTTC. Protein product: CASSPGTGASYEQYF. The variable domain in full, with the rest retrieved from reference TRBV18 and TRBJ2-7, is NAGVMQNPRHLVRRRGQEARLRCSPMKGHSHVYWYRQLPEEGLKFMVYLQKENIIDESGMPKERFSAEFPKEGPSILRIQQVVRGDSAAYFCASSPGTGASYEQYFGPGTRLTVT.

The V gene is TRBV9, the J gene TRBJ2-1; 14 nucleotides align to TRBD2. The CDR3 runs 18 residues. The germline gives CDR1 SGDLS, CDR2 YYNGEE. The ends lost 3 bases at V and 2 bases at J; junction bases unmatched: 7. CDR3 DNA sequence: TGTGCCAGCAGCGACAGGACTAGCGGGAGGCGCGCCTACAATGAGCAGTTCTTC. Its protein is CASSDRTSGRRAYNEQFF.

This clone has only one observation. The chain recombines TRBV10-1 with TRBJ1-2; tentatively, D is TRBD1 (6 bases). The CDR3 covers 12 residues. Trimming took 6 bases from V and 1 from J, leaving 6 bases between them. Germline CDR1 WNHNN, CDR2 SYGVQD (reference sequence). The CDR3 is CASSRGNYGYTF. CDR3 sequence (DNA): TGCGCCAGCAGCAGGGGTAACTATGGCTACACCTTC.

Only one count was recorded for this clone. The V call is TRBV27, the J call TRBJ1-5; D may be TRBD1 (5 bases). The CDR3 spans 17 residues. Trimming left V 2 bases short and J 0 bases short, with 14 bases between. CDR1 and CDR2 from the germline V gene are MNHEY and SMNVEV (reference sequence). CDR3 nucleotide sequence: TGTGCCAGCAGTTTAGATTGGGGGAGGGATAGCAATCAGCCCCAGCATTTT. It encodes CASSLDWGRDSNQPQHF.

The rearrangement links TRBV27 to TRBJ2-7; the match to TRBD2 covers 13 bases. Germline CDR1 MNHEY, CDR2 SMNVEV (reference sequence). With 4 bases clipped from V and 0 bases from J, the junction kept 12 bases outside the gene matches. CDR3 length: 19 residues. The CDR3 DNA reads TGTGCCAGCAGTTCCTTAAGTACTAGCGGGAGGGCAAGCTCCTACGAGCAGTACTTC. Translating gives CASSSLSTSGRASSYEQYF.

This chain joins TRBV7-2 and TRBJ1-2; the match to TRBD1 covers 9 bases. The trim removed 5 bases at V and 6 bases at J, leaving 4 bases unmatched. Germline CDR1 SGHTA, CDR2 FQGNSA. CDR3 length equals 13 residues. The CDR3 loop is CASSPGQGHGYTF. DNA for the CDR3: TGTGCCAGCAGCCCCGGACAGGGGCATGGCTACACCTTC.

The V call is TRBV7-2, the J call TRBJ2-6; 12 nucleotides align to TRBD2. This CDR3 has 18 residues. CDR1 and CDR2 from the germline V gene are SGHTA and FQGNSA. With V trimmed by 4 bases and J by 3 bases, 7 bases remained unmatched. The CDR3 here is CASSSTSGRIGGANVLTF. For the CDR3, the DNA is TGTGCCAGCAGCTCAACTAGCGGGAGGATCGGTGGGGCCAACGTCCTGACTTTC.

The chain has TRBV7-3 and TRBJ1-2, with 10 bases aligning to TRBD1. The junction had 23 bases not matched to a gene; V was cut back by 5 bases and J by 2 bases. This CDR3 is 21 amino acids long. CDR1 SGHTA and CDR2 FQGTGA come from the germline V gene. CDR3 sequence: CASSPNRDRGEDGKPNYGYTF. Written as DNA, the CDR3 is TGTGCCAGCAGCCCTAACCGGGACAGGGGAGAGGATGGGAAACCGAACTATGGCTACACCTTC.

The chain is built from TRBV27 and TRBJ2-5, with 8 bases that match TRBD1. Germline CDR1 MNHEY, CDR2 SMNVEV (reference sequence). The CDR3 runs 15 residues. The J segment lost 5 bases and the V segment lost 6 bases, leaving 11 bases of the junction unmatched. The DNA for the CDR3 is TGTGCCAGCAGCTTCCACTCAGGGGGCGCTGAGACCCAGTACTTC. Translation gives CASSFHSGGAETQYF.

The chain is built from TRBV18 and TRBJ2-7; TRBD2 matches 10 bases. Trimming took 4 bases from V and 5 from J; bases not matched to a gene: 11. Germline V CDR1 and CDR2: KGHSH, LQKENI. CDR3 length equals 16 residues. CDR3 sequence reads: CASSREAGGRKDEQYF. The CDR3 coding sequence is TGTGCCAGCTCACGGGAAGCGGGAGGGAGGAAAGACGAGCAGTACTTC.